The clone carrying this T cell receptor (beta chain) appeared many times. The CDR3 spans 14 residues. V was clipped by 6 bases and J by 6 bases, with 18 bases between them. The data belong to a study of early T cells in non-severe SARS-CoV-2 infection. TCRdb used MiXCR to reprocess the 5' RACE reads, holding one entry per CDR3 protein. The data show some 82,000 distinct CDR3 sequences, 5% to 7% seen once. The rearrangement uses TRBV12-3 or TRBV12-4 and TRBJ2-7; maybe TRBD1 (6 bases). This sequence was found in an adult who was a healthcare worker with PCR-confirmed SARS-CoV-2 infection or an uninfected control (not recorded which). Sequenced: whole blood. CDR3 loop: CASREQGPLFEQYF. In DNA form, the CDR3 reads TGTGCCAGCAGGGAACAGGGTCCCCTATTCGAGCAGTACTTC.